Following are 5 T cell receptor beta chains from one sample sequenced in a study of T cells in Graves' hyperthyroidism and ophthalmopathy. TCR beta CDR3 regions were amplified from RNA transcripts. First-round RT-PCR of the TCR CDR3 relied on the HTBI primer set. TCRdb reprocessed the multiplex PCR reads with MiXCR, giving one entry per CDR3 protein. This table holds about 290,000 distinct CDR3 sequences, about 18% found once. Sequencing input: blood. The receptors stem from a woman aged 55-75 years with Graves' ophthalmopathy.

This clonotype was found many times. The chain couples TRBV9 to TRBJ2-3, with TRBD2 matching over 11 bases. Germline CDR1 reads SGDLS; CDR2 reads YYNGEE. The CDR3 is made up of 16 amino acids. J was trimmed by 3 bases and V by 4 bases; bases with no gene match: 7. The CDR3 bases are TGTGCCAGCAGCCGCGGGCCTAGCGGGGGGACAGATACGCAGTATTTT. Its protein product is CASSRGPSGGTDTQYF. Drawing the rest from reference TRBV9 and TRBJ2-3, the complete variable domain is DSGVTQTPKHLITATGQRVTLRCSPRSGDLSVYWYQQSLDQGLQFLIQYYNGEERAKGNILERFSAQQFPDLHSELNLSSLELGDSALYFCASSRGPSGGTDTQYFGPGTRLTVL.

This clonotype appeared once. This CDR3 is CASSQAYYEQYF. CDR3 nucleotide sequence: TGTGCCAGCAGCCAGGCTTACTACGAGCAGTACTTC. V is TRBV3-1 and J is TRBJ2-7, with unresolved D. The germline CDR1 and CDR2 sequences are LGHDT and YNNKEL (reference sequence). V was shortened by 3 bases and J by 3 bases, with 6 bases between the two germline ends. This CDR3 spans 12 amino acids.

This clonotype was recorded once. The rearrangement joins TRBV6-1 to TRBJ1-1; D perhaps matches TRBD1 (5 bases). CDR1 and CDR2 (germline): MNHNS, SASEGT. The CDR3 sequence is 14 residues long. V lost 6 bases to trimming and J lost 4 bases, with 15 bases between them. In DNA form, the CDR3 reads TGTGCCAGCAGCTCCGGGACGCGAGTCACTGAAGCTTTCTTT. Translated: CASSSGTRVTEAFF.

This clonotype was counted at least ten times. This chain's CDR3 is CSVEVAGFLHF. CDR3 bases: TGCAGCGTTGAAGTTGCGGGGTTTCTCCACTTT. The rearrangement joins TRBV29-1 to TRBJ1-6; D is uncertain. This CDR3 contains 11 residues. Germline V lookup: CDR1 SQVTM, CDR2 ANQGSEA. Deletions cut 1 base from V and 16 bases from J, with 11 bases between. Full variable domain (missing parts from reference TRBV29-1 and TRBJ1-6): SAVISQKPSRDICQRGTSLTIQCQVDSQVTMMFWYRQQPGQSLTLIATANQGSEATYESGFVIDKFPISRPNLTFSTLTVSNMSPEDSSIYLCSVEVAGFLHFGNGTRLTVT.

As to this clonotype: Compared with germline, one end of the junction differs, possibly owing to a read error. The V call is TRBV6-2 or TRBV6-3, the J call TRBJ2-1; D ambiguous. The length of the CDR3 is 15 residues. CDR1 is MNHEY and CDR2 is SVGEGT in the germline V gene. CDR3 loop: CASSVVSGDWDERFF. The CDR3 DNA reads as TGTGCCAGCAGTGTAGTTTCTGGGGATTGGGATGAGCGGTTCTTC.